These 5 T cell receptor beta chains were sequenced from one sample in a study of radiotherapy plus CTLA-4 blockade in lung cancer. Repertoires were generated with immunoSEQ multiplex PCR, while TCRdb's copy carries only in-frame clones and drops some. The sample yields roughly 2,900 clones, about four fifths seen once. Sequences were derived from tumor tissue, sampled from a patient treated with radiotherapy plus ipilimumab. These receptors all stem from a human donor with non-small cell lung cancer that progressed on radiotherapy plus ipilimumab.

The rearrangement links TRBV10-2 to TRBJ2-1; 12 bases match TRBD2. Germline values: CDR1 WSHSY, CDR2 SAAADI. CDR3 length: 16 residues. V gave up 6 bases and J gave up 7 bases; unmatched junction bases: 10. The chain's CDR3 is CASRGSLAGGLNEQFF. The CDR3 nucleotides read TGCGCCAGCAGGGGGTCACTAGCGGGGGGTTTGAATGAGCAGTTCTTC.

The V call is TRBV19, the J call TRBJ2-3; the D is unclear. The germline CDR1 and CDR2 sequences are LNHDA and SQIVND (reference sequence). V dropped 3 bases and J dropped 6 bases, with 4 bases sitting between them. This CDR3 has 11 amino acids. In nucleotides, the CDR3 is TGTGCCAGTAGTATCTTGGATACGCAGTATTTT. Translation gives CASSILDTQYF.

The chain recombines TRBV6-6 with TRBJ2-2; no clear D gene. CDR1 MNHNY and CDR2 SVGAGI come from the germline V gene (reference sequence). The CDR3 runs 14 residues. V dropped 8 bases and J dropped 8 bases, with 18 bases sitting between them. CDR3 in amino acids: CASLAAFGQGELFF. The CDR3 bases are TGTGCCAGCCTGGCAGCATTTGGGCAGGGGGAGCTGTTTTTT.

The gene calls are TRBV20-1 and TRBJ2-7; D remains ambiguous. The germline CDR1 and CDR2 sequences are DFQATT and SNEGSKA (reference sequence). The V gene lost 5 bases and the J gene lost 3 bases, with 5 bases spanning the gap. This CDR3 has 10 amino acids. The CDR3 DNA reads TGCAGTGCTGGAAACTACGAGCAGTACTTC. Protein product: CSAGNYEQYF.

The rearrangement uses TRBV5-1 and TRBJ1-1, with D tentatively TRBD1 (5 bases). Trimming pared 1 base from V and 7 bases from J, leaving 11 bases between. Looked up from germline, CDR1 is SGHRS and CDR2 is YFSETQ. The CDR3 has 13 amino acids. CDR3 sequence: CASSLSTGIEAFF. The CDR3, as DNA: TGCGCCAGCAGCTTGTCAACAGGAATTGAAGCTTTCTTT.